This T cell receptor (beta chain) was identified in a study of Graves' ophthalmopathy and Graves' hyperthyroidism. Each diagnosis was determined on the basis of clinical symptoms, serum thyroxine, TRAb, thyroid ultrasound and orbital computed tomography. The germline V gene has CDR1 LNHDA and CDR2 SQIVND (reference sequence). Trimming pared 6 bases from V and 2 bases from J, leaving 10 bases between. The CDR3 contains 13 residues. This clonotype was seen repeatedly, ten times or more. Its antigen is not identified. Broader study findings: Blood also harbored most expanded thyroid clonotypes above 0.001 frequency.

CDR3 regions of TCR beta were amplified from RNA transcripts. The library came from an HTBI-primed first-round RT-PCR and a second-round multiplex PCR. TCRdb fed the multiplex PCR reads into MiXCR, producing one record per CDR3 protein. This table has roughly 230,000 distinct CDR3 sequences, about 22% appearing once. Sample: peripheral blood. This clonotype was obtained from a woman in her 50s with Graves' ophthalmopathy. This chain links TRBV19 with TRBJ1-1; no clear D gene. The CDR3 DNA reads TGTGCCAGTAGAGTGAAGGGAAACACTGAAGCTTTCTTT. The encoded protein is CASRVKGNTEAFF. The complete variable domain, with remaining parts taken from reference TRBV19 and TRBJ1-1, reads DGGITQSPKYLFRKEGQNVTLSCEQNLNHDAMYWYRQDPGQGLRLIYYSQIVNDFQKGDIAEGYSVSREKKESFPLTVTSAQKNPTAFYLCASRVKGNTEAFFGQGTRLTVV.